The entry below describes one T cell receptor (beta chain). What it binds is unknown. Germline assignment: CDR1 DFQATT and CDR2 SNEGSKA (reference sequence). The CDR3 runs to 17 residues. V lost 6 bases and J lost 1; bases outside the gene matches: 15. Healthy individuals of Caucasian origin from Russia, aged roughly 6 to 90, served as donors. This entry comes from a study of blood T cells in healthy people across ages. Sample-barcoded 5' priming and a J-beta primer mix drove a second PCR of roughly 6 to 12 cycles. Every cDNA molecule bore a tag from a template-switch adaptor containing 12 random nucleotides. One entry per CDR3 protein results from TCRdb running MiXCR on the 5' RACE reads. Of 1.5 million to 2 million distinct CDR3 sequences listed, about 50% are singletons. Study results and caveats: Calculation of diversity from one million T cells yielded estimates considered to be underestimates. Compared with aged donors, long-lived donors showed fewer expanded clones, suggesting selection.

This chain links TRBV20-1 with TRBJ2-1; 7 bases are a match to TRBD2. This receptor was taken from a woman in her 40s in good health. Sequenced material: blood. CDR3 bases: TGCAGTGCCGGAGGCAGCGGGGCTAGTAGATCCTACAATGAGCAGTTCTTC. Its translation: CSAGGSGASRSYNEQFF.